This T cell receptor beta chain was identified in a study of T cell responses to AZD1222 COVID-19 vaccine. With respect to this clone: Its antigen remains unknown.

Study-wide results and caveats: Spike-wide vaccine-associated CD4 TCRs dominated at 160-218 and 743-854. A rise in Spike-specific TCR breadth and depth followed two AZD1222 doses.

V lost 5 bases, J lost 0 bases, and 10 bases lay in between. Per germline, CDR1 LNHDA and CDR2 SQIVND (reference sequence). This CDR3 has 14 residues. TCRdb keeps only in-frame clones here, not all; method: immunoSEQ multiplex PCR. Among 160,000 or so clones listed, approximately 90% were seen once. The clonotype originates from an adult in good health. The sample here was peripheral blood, taken on day 0 of AZD1222 vaccination. The chain combines TRBV19 with TRBJ1-1, with a weak D call TRBD1 (5 bases). The CDR3 loop is CASSSNRLNTEAFF. CDR3 bases: TGTGCCAGTAGTTCGAACAGGCTGAACACTGAAGCTTTCTTT.